These 27 T cell receptor beta chains originate from one sample sequenced in a study of blood T cell repertoires in COVID-19. Here immunoSEQ multiplex PCR was the method, and the copy in TCRdb shows in-frame clones only, minus some. The table includes approximately 300,000 clones, roughly 84% detected once. The sequenced material came from peripheral blood. All receptors derive from a man aged 45-65 years with active or convalescent COVID-19.

The table lists this clone with a count of one. The V gene is TRBV7-9, the J gene TRBJ1-4; D may be TRBD1 (6 bases). V was cut by 4 bases and J by 8 bases, with 14 bases left in between. The CDR3 runs 14 residues. Germline V gene data show CDR1 as SEHNR and CDR2 as FQNEAQ (reference sequence). CDR3 sequence (DNA): TGTGCCAGCAGCTCCAGGGGTAGAAGCGAAAAACTGTTTTTT. It codes for CASSSRGRSEKLFF.

The chain uses TRBV5-5 and TRBJ1-2; D is perhaps TRBD1 (5 bases). The V end lost 2 bases, the J end lost 5 bases, and 19 bases lay between the germline ends. CDR3 size: 16 residues. CDR1 is SGHKS, CDR2 YYEKEE, per germline (reference sequence). CDR3 in amino acids: CASSFRGIETEYGYTF. The CDR3 coding sequence is TGTGCCAGCAGCTTCCGGGGGATTGAGACGGAGTATGGCTACACCTTC.

The chain uses TRBV5-1 and TRBJ2-3; the match to TRBD2 covers 9 bases. CDR1 and CDR2 (germline): SGHRS, YFSETQ. CDR3 length equals 19 residues. Trimming took 0 bases from V and 3 from J; bases not matched to a gene: 14. CDR3 in DNA: TGCGCCAGCAGCTTGGGCAGACTACCAGCGGGAGGTGAGACAGATACGCAGTATTTT. This encodes CASSLGRLPAGGETDTQYF.

The CDR3 region is CASSFGQGGSYEQYF. CDR3 DNA: TGCGCCAGCAGCTTCGGACAGGGTGGGTCCTACGAGCAGTACTTC. This chain joins TRBV5-1 and TRBJ2-7; 8 nucleotides agree with TRBD1. Germline assignment: CDR1 SGHRS and CDR2 YFSETQ. The CDR3 runs to 15 residues. The ends lost 2 bases at V and 1 base at J; junction bases unmatched: 5.

V is TRBV6-1 and J is TRBJ1-5, with TRBD1 as a possible D gene (6 bases). There are 15 residues in the CDR3. Germline CDR1 reads MNHNS; CDR2 reads SASEGT. Trimming cost V 2 bases and J 5 bases, with 13 bases left between them. CDR3 protein: CASSERWGLDQPQHF. In DNA form, the CDR3 reads TGTGCCAGCAGTGAAAGGTGGGGGCTTGATCAGCCCCAGCATTTT.

The gene calls are TRBV3-1 (or the pseudogene TRBV3-2) and TRBJ2-7, with D tentatively TRBD2 (5 bases). V was cut by 2 bases and J by 3 bases, with 11 bases left in between. There are 14 residues in the CDR3. Germline CDR1 is LGHDT and CDR2 is YNNKEL (reference sequence). The DNA for the CDR3 is TGTGCCAGCAGCCAAACGCTAGCAAGCTACGAGCAGTACTTC. It codes for CASSQTLASYEQYF.

The rearrangement joins TRBV5-4 to TRBJ2-1; 11 bases line up with TRBD1. The CDR3 has 17 amino acids. V shed 0 bases and J 3 bases; nucleotides not matched to a gene: 5. Germline lookup yields CDR1 SGHNT and CDR2 YYREEE (reference sequence). The CDR3 coding sequence is TGTGCCAGCAGCTTGGGGACAGGGGGCTTAAGCTACAATGAGCAGTTCTTC. Translating gives CASSLGTGGLSYNEQFF.

The chain recombines TRBV19 with TRBJ2-6; D is perhaps TRBD2 (5 bases). This CDR3 is 17 amino acids long. V was clipped by 1 base and J by 2 bases, with 12 bases between them. The germline V gene has CDR1 LNHDA and CDR2 SQIVND (reference sequence). CDR3 in amino acids: CASSIGWRVAGANVLTF. Written as DNA, the CDR3 is TGTGCCAGTAGTATAGGGTGGCGGGTGGCTGGGGCCAACGTCCTGACTTTC.

V is TRBV6-5 and J is TRBJ1-6; possible D gene TRBD1, 5 bases. Germline V gene lookup returns CDR1 MNHEY and CDR2 SVGAGI. The CDR3 is 12 amino acids. V was pared by 6 bases and J by 7 bases, with 7 bases between. CDR3 nucleotide sequence: TGTGCCAGCAGGGGGGGGAATTCACCCCTCCACTTT. It yields the protein CASRGGNSPLHF.

Ten or more counts support this clone. V gene TRBV19 combines with J gene TRBJ2-1; 13 bases fit TRBD2. The CDR3 is made up of 17 amino acids. Germline CDR1 LNHDA, CDR2 SQIVND (reference sequence). V was clipped by 0 bases and J by 5 bases; unmatched bases: 4. CDR3 amino acids: CASSIEGTSGVDNEQFF. CDR3 nucleotide sequence: TGTGCCAGTAGTATAGAGGGGACTAGCGGGGTGGACAATGAGCAGTTCTTC.

The V gene is TRBV7-9, the J gene TRBJ2-7, with 7 positions matching TRBD1. Germline V gene lookup returns CDR1 SEHNR and CDR2 FQNEAQ (reference sequence). The CDR3 contains 14 residues. The J segment lost 6 bases and the V segment lost 6 bases, leaving 11 bases of the junction unmatched. The DNA of the CDR3 is TGTGCCAGCAGACTAGGGACAGTCGGTGCCGAGCAGTACTTC. Translation gives CASRLGTVGAEQYF.

The gene calls are TRBV2 and TRBJ2-7; 10 nucleotides align to TRBD2. The CDR3 spans 16 residues. The V gene's germline CDR1 is SNHLY and CDR2 FYNNEI. V shed 7 bases and J 2 bases; nucleotides not matched to a gene: 11. CDR3: CASTRLAGEATYEQYF. The CDR3 DNA sequence: TGTGCCAGCACGCGGCTAGCGGGAGAGGCCACCTACGAGCAGTACTTC.

The chain has TRBV7-2 and TRBJ1-3; TRBD1 matches at 7 bases. The J segment lost 2 bases and the V segment lost 5 bases, leaving 6 bases of the junction unmatched. This CDR3 region has 15 residues. Germline V gene data show CDR1 as SGHTA and CDR2 as FQGNSA. CDR3 nucleotide sequence: TGTGCCAGCAGCCAAGCTACAGGGGCTGGAAACACCATATATTTT. Translated, it gives CASSQATGAGNTIYF.

This clone was observed once. The chain is built from TRBV30 and TRBJ2-3; D is undetermined. Germline-derived CDR1 and CDR2 are GTSNPN and SVGIG (reference sequence). CDR3 size: 11 residues. V was pared by 4 bases and J by 4 bases, with 6 bases between. The CDR3 loop is CAWNPADTQYF. As DNA, the CDR3 is TGTGCCTGGAATCCTGCAGATACGCAGTATTTT.

The chain has TRBV7-6 and TRBJ2-1; 9 bases align to TRBD1. Germline V gives CDR1 SGHVS, CDR2 FNYEAQ. The CDR3 runs 15 residues. Trimming took 4 bases from V and 2 from J; bases not matched to a gene: 3. The CDR3 loop is CASSSRQGAYNEQFF. CDR3 coding DNA: TGTGCCAGCAGCTCCAGACAGGGGGCCTACAATGAGCAGTTCTTC.

To note about this clone: This CDR3 is also generated by other DNA sequences in the sample. V is TRBV9 and J is TRBJ2-1, with a weak D call TRBD1 (5 bases). Trimming left V 0 bases short and J 0 bases short, with 7 bases between. Germline V gene sequence: CDR1 SGDLS, CDR2 YYNGEE. The CDR3 contains 15 residues. The CDR3 reads CASSVAGASYNEQFF. CDR3 bases: TGTGCCAGCAGCGTAGCTGGGGCCTCCTACAATGAGCAGTTCTTC.

The J gene is TRBJ2-7, the V gene TRBV29-1, with 9 bases lining up with TRBD1. With 0 bases clipped from V and 2 bases from J, the junction kept 5 bases outside the gene matches. The germline V gene encodes CDR1 SQVTM and CDR2 ANQGSEA. The CDR3 length is 15 residues. The CDR3 protein is CSVEDGTGPTYEQYF. DNA for the CDR3: TGCAGCGTTGAAGATGGGACAGGGCCTACCTACGAGCAGTACTTC.

The chain joins TRBV9 to TRBJ2-3; D uncertain. The ends were cut back, 0 bases at V and 6 bases at J, with 14 bases in the middle. This CDR3 has 15 amino acids. CDR1 is SGDLS and CDR2 is YYNGEE in the germline V gene. CDR3 nucleotide sequence: TGTGCCAGCAGCGTAGCTCTAGTCGGCGGCGATACGCAGTATTTT. Its protein is CASSVALVGGDTQYF.

The gene calls are TRBV7-2 and TRBJ1-5; D remains unclear. The CDR3 length is 14 residues. With 5 bases removed from V and 5 bases from J, the gap between germline ends came to 13 bases. The germline V gene encodes CDR1 SGHTA and CDR2 FQGNSA. The CDR3 nucleotides read TGTGCCAGCAGCCGGGCAGAGGGAGATCAGCCCCAGCATTTT. Its translation: CASSRAEGDQPQHF.

The rearrangement uses TRBV29-1 and TRBJ2-7; 10 bases align to TRBD1. Germline V gene sequence: CDR1 SQVTM, CDR2 ANQGSEA. The CDR3 loop spans 16 amino acids. The junction had 14 bases not matched to a gene; V was cut back by 4 bases and J by 5 bases. CDR3 nucleotides: TGCAGCGTTGGCGCCATCCGGGACAGGGGAAGAGACGAGCAGTACTTC. This sequence encodes CSVGAIRDRGRDEQYF.

The chain links TRBV2 to TRBJ2-7; D might be TRBD2 (7 bases). The CDR3 loop spans 13 amino acids. The ends were cut back, 4 bases at V and 6 bases at J, with 13 bases in the middle. Per the germline V gene, CDR1 is SNHLY and CDR2 is FYNNEI. For the CDR3, the DNA is TGTGCCAGCAGTGCACAGGGAGGGGGCGAGCAGTACTTC. It codes for CASSAQGGGEQYF.

This chain uses TRBV7-2 with TRBJ2-3; 7 bases match TRBD2. The germline CDR1 and CDR2 sequences are SGHTA and FQGNSA. The trim removed 5 bases at V and 4 bases at J, leaving 9 bases unmatched. This CDR3 has 15 amino acids. This CDR3 reads CASSPRTSRSDTQYF. The CDR3 nucleotides read TGTGCCAGCAGCCCACGGACTAGTAGGTCAGATACGCAGTATTTT.

The rearrangement links TRBV6-2 or TRBV6-3 to TRBJ2-5; 12 bases align to TRBD1. The length of the CDR3 is 15 residues. Germline V CDR1 and CDR2: MNHEY, SVGEGT. The ends lost 6 bases at V and 5 bases at J; junction bases unmatched: 7. CDR3 region: CASSPGQGARETQYF. CDR3 nucleotide sequence: TGTGCCAGCAGCCCGGGACAGGGGGCCAGGGAGACCCAGTACTTC.

This clone was observed once. The genes are TRBV27 and TRBJ2-7, with TRBD1 identical over 11 bases. CDR1 is MNHEY and CDR2 is SMNVEV in the germline V gene (reference sequence). This CDR3 is built from 14 residues. V dropped 6 bases and J dropped 6; count of bases not matched to a gene: 7. This CDR3 is CASRPGQGAAEQYF. The CDR3 region has the DNA TGTGCCAGCAGGCCTGGACAGGGGGCGGCCGAGCAGTACTTC.

The V call is TRBV2, the J call TRBJ1-1; TRBD1 agrees at 7 bases. CDR1 is SNHLY and CDR2 is FYNNEI in the germline V gene. This CDR3 has 14 amino acids. Trimming at V came to 7 bases and at J to 5 bases, leaving 10 bases not matched to a gene. The CDR3 protein is CASTPLAGGTEAFF. In DNA, the CDR3 is TGTGCCAGCACGCCCTTGGCAGGGGGGACTGAAGCTTTCTTT.

The J gene is TRBJ1-2, the V gene TRBV4-3; D might be TRBD1 (5 bases). The V gene's germline CDR1 is LGHNA and CDR2 YSLEER. The ends were cut back, 0 bases at V and 1 base at J, with 9 bases in the middle. CDR3 length: 15 amino acids. The CDR3 here is CASSQDHRRNYGYTF. The CDR3 DNA reads TGCGCCAGCAGCCAAGATCACAGGCGTAACTATGGCTACACCTTC.

The V gene is TRBV28, the J gene TRBJ1-1; the D gene is possibly TRBD1 (6 bases). This CDR3 is built from 13 residues. The germline CDR1 and CDR2 sequences are MDHEN and SYDVKM. V was pared by 10 bases and J by 1 base, with 13 bases between. CDR3 DNA sequence: TGTGCCACCACAGGGAGGGCGAACACTGAAGCTTTCTTT. It translates to CATTGRANTEAFF. The entire variable domain, with the rest obtained from reference TRBV28 and TRBJ1-1, is as follows: DVKVTQSSRYLVKRTGEKVFLECVQDMDHENMFWYRQDPGLGLRLIYFSYDVKMKEKGDIPEGYSVSREKKERFSLILESASTNQTSMYLCATTGRANTEAFFGQGTRLTVV.